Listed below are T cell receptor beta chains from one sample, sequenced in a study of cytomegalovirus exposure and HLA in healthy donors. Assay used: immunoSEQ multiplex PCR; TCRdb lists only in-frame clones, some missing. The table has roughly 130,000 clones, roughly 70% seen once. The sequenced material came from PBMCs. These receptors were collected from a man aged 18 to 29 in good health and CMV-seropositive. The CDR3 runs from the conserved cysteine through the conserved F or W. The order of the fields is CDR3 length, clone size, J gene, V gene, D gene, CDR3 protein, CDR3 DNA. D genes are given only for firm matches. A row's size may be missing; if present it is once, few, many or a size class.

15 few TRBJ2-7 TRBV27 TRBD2 CASNGRRSGSNEQYF TGTGCCAGCAATGGGCGACGTAGCGGGAGTAACGAGCAGTACTTC
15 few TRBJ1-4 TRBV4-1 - CASSLQGTVNEKLFF TGCGCCAGCAGCCTGCAGGGTACGGTGAATGAAAAACTGTTTTTT
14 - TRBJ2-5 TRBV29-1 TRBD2 CSVLGGGALETQYF TGCAGCGTGCTCGGCGGGGGGGCACTGGAGACCCAGTACTTC
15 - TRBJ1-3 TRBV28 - CASSLFLGHRNTIYF TGTGCCAGCAGCTTGTTTTTGGGCCATCGAAACACCATATATTTT
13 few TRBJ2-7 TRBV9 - CASSRGQFYEQYF TGTGCCAGCAGCAGAGGGCAGTTCTACGAGCAGTACTTC
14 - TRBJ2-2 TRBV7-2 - CASSSGVITGELFF TGTGCCAGCAGCTCAGGGGTGATCACCGGGGAGCTGTTTTTT
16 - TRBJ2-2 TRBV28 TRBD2 CASSYRSGRAPGELFF TGTGCCAGCAGTTATAGAAGCGGGAGGGCCCCCGGGGAGCTGTTTTTT
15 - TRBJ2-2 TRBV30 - CAWSRGLGNTGELFF TGTGCCTGGAGTCGGGGTCTTGGCAACACCGGGGAGCTGTTTTTT
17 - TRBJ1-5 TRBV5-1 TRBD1 CASSLGPGGLSNQPQHF TGCGCCAGCAGCTTGGGTCCAGGGGGCCTTAGCAATCAGCCCCAGCATTTT
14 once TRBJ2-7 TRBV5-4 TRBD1 CASSPWTGGYEQYF TGTGCCAGCAGCCCCTGGACAGGGGGCTACGAGCAGTACTTC
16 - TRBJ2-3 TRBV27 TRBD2 CASSLGIAGGTDTQYF TGTGCCAGCAGTTTAGGGATAGCGGGCGGCACAGATACGCAGTATTTT
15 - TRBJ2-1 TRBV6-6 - CASSRPGVSYNEQFF TGTGCCAGCAGTCGCCCGGGAGTGTCCTACAATGAGCAGTTCTTC
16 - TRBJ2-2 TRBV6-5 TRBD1 CASSYGTGGYTGELFF TGTGCCAGCAGTTATGGGACAGGGGGCTACACCGGGGAGCTGTTTTTT
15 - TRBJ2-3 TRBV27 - CASSRRVGSTDTQYF TGTGCCAGCAGTAGGAGGGTAGGAAGCACAGATACGCAGTATTTT
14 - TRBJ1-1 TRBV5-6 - CASSFQALNTEAFF TGTGCCAGCAGCTTCCAGGCATTGAACACTGAAGCTTTCTTT
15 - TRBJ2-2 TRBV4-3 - CASSQDSRYTGELFF TGCGCCAGCAGCCAAGATTCCAGATACACCGGGGAGCTGTTTTTT
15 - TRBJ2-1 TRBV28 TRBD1 CASSPTTTGQDKEFF TGTGCCAGCAGTCCGACCACGACAGGGCAAGACAAGGAGTTCTTC
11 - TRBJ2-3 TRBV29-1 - CRAGRADTQYF TGCAGGGCAGGGCGAGCAGATACGCAGTATTTT
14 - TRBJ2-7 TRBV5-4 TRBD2 CASRATSGSYEQYF TGTGCCAGCAGGGCGACTAGCGGCTCCTACGAGCAGTACTTC
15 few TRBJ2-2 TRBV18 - CASSPLDSSTGELFF TGTGCCAGCTCACCACTCGACAGTAGCACCGGGGAGCTGTTTTTT
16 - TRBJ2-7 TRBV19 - CASSLDSGGVPYEQYF TGTGCCAGTAGTCTTGACAGTGGTGGGGTCCCCTACGAGCAGTACTTC
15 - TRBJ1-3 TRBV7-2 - CASSLSGGLGNTIYF TGTGCCAGCAGCTTGTCGGGGGGGCTGGGAAACACCATATATTTT
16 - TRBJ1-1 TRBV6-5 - CASSSRRQAMNTEAFF TGTGCCAGCAGTTCCCGGCGACAGGCTATGAACACTGAAGCTTTCTTT
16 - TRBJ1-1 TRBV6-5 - CASSYKTVLANTEAFF TGTGCCAGCAGTTACAAGACAGTCCTGGCGAACACTGAAGCTTTCTTT
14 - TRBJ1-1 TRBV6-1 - CASSETWQNTEAFF TGTGCCAGCAGTGAAACGTGGCAGAACACTGAAGCTTTCTTT
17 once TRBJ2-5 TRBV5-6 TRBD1 CASSLARGPLLQETQYF TGTGCCAGCAGCTTGGCCAGGGGGCCTCTTCTCCAAGAGACCCAGTACTTC
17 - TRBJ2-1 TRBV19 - CASSSPIGGRSYNEQFF TGTGCCAGTAGTAGCCCCATCGGGGGGCGATCCTACAATGAGCAGTTCTTC
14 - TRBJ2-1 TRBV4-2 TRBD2 CASSQGLAGNEQFF TGTGCCAGCAGCCAGGGACTAGCGGGGAATGAGCAGTTCTTC
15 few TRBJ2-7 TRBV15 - CATSRVAGKVSEQYF TGTGCCACCAGCAGAGTGGCAGGGAAAGTTAGCGAGCAGTACTTC
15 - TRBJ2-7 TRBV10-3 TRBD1 CAISERGAGGHEQYF TGTGCCATCAGTGAGCGAGGAGCAGGGGGCCACGAGCAGTACTTC
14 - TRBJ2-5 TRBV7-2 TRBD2 CASSFGGGQETQYF TGTGCCAGCAGCTTCGGCGGGGGACAAGAGACCCAGTACTTC
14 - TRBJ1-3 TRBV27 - CASQERISGNTIYF TGTGCCAGCCAGGAACGGATCTCTGGAAACACCATATATTTT
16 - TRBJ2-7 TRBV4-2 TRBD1 CASSPLTRDRLGEQYF TGTGCCAGCAGCCCCCTGACGAGGGACAGGCTGGGCGAGCAGTACTTC
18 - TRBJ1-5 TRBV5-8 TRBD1 CASSLEGTGSWRDQPQHF TGTGCCAGCAGCTTGGAGGGGACAGGGAGTTGGAGGGATCAGCCCCAGCATTTT
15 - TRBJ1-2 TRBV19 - CASSISPSGGGGYTF TGTGCCAGTAGTATATCCCCGTCGGGGGGTGGTGGCTACACCTTC
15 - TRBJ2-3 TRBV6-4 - CASSDSTGMTDTQYF TGTGCCAGCAGTGACTCCACGGGGATGACAGATACGCAGTATTTT
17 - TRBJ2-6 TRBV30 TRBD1 CAWSRDRVFSGANVLTF TGTGCCTGGAGTCGGGACAGGGTTTTTTCGGGGGCCAACGTCCTGACTTTC
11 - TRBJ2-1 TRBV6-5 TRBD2 CASSREAEQFF TGTGCCAGTTCCCGGGAGGCTGAGCAGTTCTTC
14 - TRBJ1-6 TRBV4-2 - CASSQGGYNSPLHF TGTGCCAGCAGCCAAGGCGGGTATAATTCACCCCTCCACTTT
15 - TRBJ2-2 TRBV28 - CASSTHRDSGGELFF TGTGCCAGCAGTACCCACAGGGATTCGGGCGGGGAGCTGTTTTTT
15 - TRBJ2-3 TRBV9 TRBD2 CASSLLAGFTDTQYF TGTGCCAGCAGCCTACTAGCGGGATTCACAGATACGCAGTATTTT
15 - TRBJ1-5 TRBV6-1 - CASSATGHSNQPQHF TGTGCCAGCAGTGCGACAGGTCATAGCAATCAGCCCCAGCATTTT
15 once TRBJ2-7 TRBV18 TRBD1 CASSGQGLQYYEQYF TGTGCCAGCTCAGGACAGGGCCTACAGTACTACGAGCAGTACTTC
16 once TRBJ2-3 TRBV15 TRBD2 CATSRDSGSLTDTQYF TGTGCCACCAGCAGAGATAGCGGGAGCCTCACAGATACGCAGTATTTT
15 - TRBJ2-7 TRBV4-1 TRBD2 CASSLLAGGSYEQYF TGCGCCAGCAGCCTCCTAGCGGGAGGGTCCTACGAGCAGTACTTC
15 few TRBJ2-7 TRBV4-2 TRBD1 CASSQDRTGTYEQYF TGTGCCAGCAGCCAGGACCGGACAGGGACCTACGAGCAGTACTTC
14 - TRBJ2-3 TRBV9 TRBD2 CASSSRTSGDTQYF TGTGCCAGCAGCTCTCGGACTAGCGGAGATACGCAGTATTTT
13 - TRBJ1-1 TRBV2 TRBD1 CALGDRGNTEAFF TGTGCACTTGGGGACAGGGGGAACACTGAAGCTTTCTTT
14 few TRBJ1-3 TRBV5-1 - CASSPTISGNTIYF TGCGCCAGCAGCCCCACTATCTCTGGAAACACCATATATTTT
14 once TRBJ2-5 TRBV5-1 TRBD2 CASSLGTSGGPQYF TGCGCCAGCAGCCTCGGGACTAGCGGGGGCCCTCAGTACTTC
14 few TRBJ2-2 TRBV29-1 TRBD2 CSVSGAGVTGELFF TGCAGCGTTAGCGGGGCGGGAGTCACCGGGGAGCTGTTTTTT